What follows describes a single T cell receptor (beta chain). Its antigen is currently unknown. The entry originates in a study of beta chain features in type 1 diabetes. General observations from the study: People with Type 1 diabetes carried modestly yet significantly shorter TCRB CDR3s in all four CD4+ subsets. Equally in patients and controls, PCR might preferentially amplify shorter templates.

Purity exceeding 95% was reached by all sorted populations. Expressed TCRB transcripts were sequenced after all isolated RNA was converted to cDNA. Libraries were prepared by immunoSEQ multiplex PCR; TCRdb keeps only in-frame clonotypes and omits some of them. Here the sample spans approximately 600,000 clones, roughly 12% being singletons. Germline V gives CDR1 SGDLS, CDR2 YYNGEE. The CDR3 spans 14 residues. Trimming removed 0 bases from V and 4 bases from J, with 11 bases in between. The rearrangement links TRBV9 to TRBJ2-7; the D gene could be TRBD1 or TRBD2 (5 bases each). Material for sequencing was naive CD4+ T cells from blood. The sequence derives from a man under 40 with type 1 diabetes. CDR3 loop: CASSVAGTLYEQYF. CDR3 in DNA: TGTGCCAGCAGCGTAGCGGGGACGTTATACGAGCAGTACTTC.